This TCR beta chain was identified in a study of blood T cell repertoires in COVID-19 (dated by TCRdb to the early 2020s). Study-wide context: Samples covering the acute and convalescent phases of COVID-19 were provided by collaborators in the United States, Italy and Spain. The prospective study material was composed of cDNA or gDNA derived from T cells, B-cell-depleted T cells, or PBMCs. Deeply sampled blood TCRbeta repertoires from subjects exposed to, actively infected with, or recovered from COVID-19 were included in the dataset. A freely available public database, intended as a resource for researchers studying the immune response to SARS-CoV-2, is where the repertoires were released. Samples came from the ongoing ImmuneRACE study (first 160 participants) plus 1,254 subjects from 6 global collaborators. Sample metadata almost always included a de-identified subject ID, COVID-19 status, age in years and sex. HLA class I and class II types, where available, came from metadata supplied by the sample provider rather than from assay-based typing. Results the study describes overall, beyond this receptor: How much clinical and demographic metadata was included differed by source and by participant, and the metadata was provided uncurated.

In the prospective study, participants were 18 to 89 years old, resided in approximately 25 geographic areas of the United States, and were enrolled through a virtual design. In the prospective study, participants were assigned to cohorts based on the clinical history participants reported in a screening survey and a study questionnaire. In the prospective study, mobile phlebotomists collected whole blood, serum and a nasopharyngeal or oropharyngeal swab from each participant. Prospective study participants could optionally give additional blood draws and questionnaires over a roughly two-month period. Blood samples from the prospective study were shipped frozen or at room temperature prior to DNA extraction. TCRbeta CDR3 regions were amplified from genomic DNA by means of the immunoSEQ Assay, a bias-controlled multiplex PCR. The study's own analysis went as follows. Within the assay, amplification of reference gene primers was used to estimate how many nucleated cells each sample contained. To quantify the absolute abundance of each unique TCRbeta CDR3 rearrangement, sequence reads were collapsed and filtered. For each sample, productive Simpson clonality was calculated as the square root of Simpson's diversity index across productive rearrangements. TCRdb mirrors the immuneACCESS table, restricted to in-frame sequences. Some clones are absent from its copies; in checked studies, under half trace to an unresolved V gene, and the reason for the others is unknown. D and trimming were read from the DNA, whereas the V and J calls and clone size are those reported in that table. Here the sample has under 500,000 clones; approximately 90% occur a single time. In total, the top ten clones hold roughly 1.9% of the sample.

About this clone itself: Which antigen it targets is not known. No base quality information exists; no much larger clone differs at one position.

The CDR3 numbers 12 residues from cysteine through phenylalanine. Of all the DNA, just the CDR3 is kept, 36 bases in frame from base 1. The junction shows trimming of 4 bases on V and 12 bases on J, and the gene matches do not reach 4 bases of it. The CDR1 and CDR2 encoded by the germline V gene are SGHNT and YENEEA. Here the chain combines TRBV11-3 and TRBJ2-2; a stretch of 8 junction bases matches TRBD1. Specimen: PBMCs or T cells enriched from blood (not recorded which). This clonotype was sampled from a woman between 18 and 30 years old with acute COVID-19. DNA sequence: TGTGCCAGCAGCTCCCGGGACAGGAAGCTGTTTTTT. Its translation reads: CASSSRDRKLFF.